This T cell receptor beta chain was sequenced during a study of technical replicates of blood from several donors. This table comes from immunoSEQ multiplex PCR, and its TCRdb copy is limited to in-frame clones, with some not included. The sample records under 90,000 clones, roughly 98% being singletons. The germline V gene encodes CDR1 SGHVS and CDR2 FNYEAQ. Trimming took 5 bases from V and 4 from J, leaving 17 bases between them. The length of the CDR3 is 15 residues. This clonotype was sampled from a human donor in good health. The chain recombines TRBV7-6 with TRBJ1-1; possibly TRBD1 for D (6 bases). The specimen was T cells isolated from PBMCs. CDR3 DNA: TGTGCCAGCAGCCCCCGAGCGACAGGAGGCACTGAAGCTTTCTTT. Translated: CASSPRATGGTEAFF.